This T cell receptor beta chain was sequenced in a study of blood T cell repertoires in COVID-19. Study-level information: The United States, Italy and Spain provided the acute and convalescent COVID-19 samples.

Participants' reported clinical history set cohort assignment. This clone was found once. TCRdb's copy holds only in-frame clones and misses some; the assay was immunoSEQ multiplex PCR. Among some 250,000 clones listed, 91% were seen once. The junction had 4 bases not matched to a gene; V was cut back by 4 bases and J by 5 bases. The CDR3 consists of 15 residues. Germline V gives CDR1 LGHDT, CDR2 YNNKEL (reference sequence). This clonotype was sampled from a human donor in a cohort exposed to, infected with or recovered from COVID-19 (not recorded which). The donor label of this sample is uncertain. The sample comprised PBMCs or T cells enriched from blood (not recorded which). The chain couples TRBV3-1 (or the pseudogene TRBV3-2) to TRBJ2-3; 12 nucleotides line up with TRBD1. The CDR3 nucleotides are TGTGCCAGCAGCCGCGGGGACAGGGGGCGAGATACGCAGTATTTT. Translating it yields CASSRGDRGRDTQYF.